This is a list of T cell receptor beta chains from one sample in a study of shared clonotypes between healthy human individuals. Profiled with immunoSEQ multiplex PCR; TCRdb holds only in-frame clones, not every one. The sample lists about 1 million clones, 75% occurring once. The specimen sequenced was memory CD4+ T cells sorted from blood. All receptors derive from a man between 18 and 29 years old in good health. Both conserved end residues are part of each CDR3. Each record gives: V gene, J gene, D gene, CDR3 protein. A D gene is named only where the DNA matches it firmly.

v_gene: TRBV6-1
j_gene: TRBJ1-5
d_gene: TRBD1
CDR3aa: CASSGPGTESNQPQHF

v_gene: TRBV19
j_gene: TRBJ2-4
d_gene: TRBD2
CDR3aa: CASSQTSGGNIQYF

v_gene: TRBV7-9
j_gene: TRBJ2-7
d_gene: .
CDR3aa: CASTNQRQPYEQYF

v_gene: TRBV7-2
j_gene: TRBJ2-1
d_gene: .
CDR3aa: CASSLGLRGGSHEQFF

v_gene: TRBV19
j_gene: TRBJ2-1
d_gene: .
CDR3aa: CASSIEGQSYNEQFF

v_gene: TRBV13
j_gene: TRBJ1-5
d_gene: .
CDR3aa: CASSLGHVVEPQHF

v_gene: TRBV11-2
j_gene: TRBJ1-3
d_gene: .
CDR3aa: CASSFWGNTIYF

v_gene: TRBV25-1
j_gene: TRBJ2-3
d_gene: TRBD2
CDR3aa: CASSGPLTSVLTDTQYF

v_gene: TRBV5-1
j_gene: TRBJ2-2
d_gene: TRBD2
CDR3aa: CASSPGTSGRTGELFF

v_gene: TRBV29-1
j_gene: TRBJ2-5
d_gene: .
CDR3aa: CSVEVSGAGETQYF

v_gene: TRBV27
j_gene: TRBJ2-1
d_gene: .
CDR3aa: CASSLTPPGAWSSYNEQFF

v_gene: TRBV15
j_gene: TRBJ1-1
d_gene: .
CDR3aa: CATSSPWEGGTEAFF

v_gene: TRBV6-1
j_gene: TRBJ2-2
d_gene: .
CDR3aa: CASSVFEAANTGELFF

v_gene: TRBV28
j_gene: TRBJ1-1
d_gene: TRBD1
CDR3aa: CASSLGPGTGNTEAFF

v_gene: TRBV19
j_gene: TRBJ2-3
d_gene: .
CDR3aa: CATQPGTHTDTQYF

v_gene: TRBV30
j_gene: TRBJ2-1
d_gene: TRBD2
CDR3aa: CAWSELGSGAQFF

v_gene: TRBV10-1
j_gene: TRBJ1-5
d_gene: .
CDR3aa: CASSDPGKDSNQPQHF

v_gene: TRBV7-2
j_gene: TRBJ2-1
d_gene: .
CDR3aa: CASSLPSREQFF

v_gene: TRBV27
j_gene: TRBJ1-2
d_gene: .
CDR3aa: CASSPYGYTF

v_gene: TRBV7-2
j_gene: TRBJ2-3
d_gene: .
CDR3aa: CASSLRGRSTDTQYF

v_gene: TRBV4-3
j_gene: TRBJ1-2
d_gene: .
CDR3aa: CASSPGHLNPGYTF

v_gene: TRBV5-1
j_gene: TRBJ1-6
d_gene: .
CDR3aa: CARPGSPLHF

v_gene: TRBV5-1
j_gene: TRBJ2-2
d_gene: TRBD1
CDR3aa: CASSSLWTGANTGELFF

v_gene: TRBV5-1
j_gene: TRBJ2-5
d_gene: .
CDR3aa: CASSLFPQETQYF

v_gene: TRBV30
j_gene: TRBJ1-1
d_gene: .
CDR3aa: CAWSPRRGTEAFF

v_gene: TRBV29-1
j_gene: TRBJ2-5
d_gene: .
CDR3aa: CSVGPETQYF

v_gene: TRBV21-1
j_gene: TRBJ1-4
d_gene: .
CDR3aa: CAAGGGKLFF

v_gene: TRBV5-1
j_gene: TRBJ1-3
d_gene: .
CDR3aa: CASSLGPGIPGNTIYF

v_gene: TRBV10-1
j_gene: TRBJ1-1
d_gene: .
CDR3aa: CASSESGMYTEAFF

v_gene: TRBV4-3
j_gene: TRBJ2-1
d_gene: TRBD2
CDR3aa: CASSQEGLFSYNEQFF

v_gene: TRBV7-2
j_gene: TRBJ2-2
d_gene: .
CDR3aa: CASSLQTGNTGELFF

v_gene: TRBV7-2
j_gene: TRBJ2-7
d_gene: TRBD1
CDR3aa: CASSQQQGNEQYF

v_gene: TRBV28
j_gene: TRBJ1-2
d_gene: .
CDR3aa: CASRRTRSFYGYTF

v_gene: TRBV4-3
j_gene: TRBJ2-1
d_gene: TRBD2
CDR3aa: CASSQVIQREMNEQFF

v_gene: TRBV11-2
j_gene: TRBJ1-3
d_gene: .
CDR3aa: CASSLVVGRGTGNTIYF

v_gene: TRBV5-1
j_gene: TRBJ2-5
d_gene: TRBD2
CDR3aa: CASSFGGAETQYF

v_gene: TRBV28
j_gene: TRBJ1-1
d_gene: .
CDR3aa: CASSLLHTEAFF

v_gene: TRBV15
j_gene: TRBJ1-2
d_gene: .
CDR3aa: CATSRSGFTDYGYTF

v_gene: TRBV19
j_gene: TRBJ2-7
d_gene: .
CDR3aa: CASSTRDGAYEQYF

v_gene: TRBV10-3
j_gene: TRBJ1-5
d_gene: TRBD1
CDR3aa: CAITPGQNQPQHF

v_gene: TRBV5-4
j_gene: TRBJ1-6
d_gene: .
CDR3aa: CASSLRASPDSPLHF

v_gene: TRBV10-1
j_gene: TRBJ2-5
d_gene: .
CDR3aa: CASSDLAGYRGLPETQYF

v_gene: TRBV6-5
j_gene: TRBJ2-7
d_gene: .
CDR3aa: CASTLFGEQYF

v_gene: TRBV28
j_gene: TRBJ1-5
d_gene: .
CDR3aa: CASSLYLGDQPQHF

v_gene: TRBV6-5
j_gene: TRBJ1-1
d_gene: .
CDR3aa: CASSYLHLNTEAFF

v_gene: TRBV5-4
j_gene: TRBJ1-1
d_gene: TRBD1
CDR3aa: CASSRQGAVNTEAFF

v_gene: TRBV6-6
j_gene: TRBJ1-5
d_gene: .
CDR3aa: CASSPERYGNQPQHF

v_gene: TRBV7-8
j_gene: TRBJ2-1
d_gene: TRBD2
CDR3aa: CASSQGTSGSYNEQFF

v_gene: TRBV5-4
j_gene: TRBJ1-3
d_gene: .
CDR3aa: CASSADSAYSGNTIYF

v_gene: TRBV7-9
j_gene: TRBJ2-3
d_gene: .
CDR3aa: CASSLALGADTQYF

v_gene: TRBV2
j_gene: TRBJ1-1
d_gene: .
CDR3aa: CASSESGGFTEAFF

v_gene: TRBV7-2
j_gene: TRBJ2-3
d_gene: TRBD2
CDR3aa: CASSDRDYTDTQYF